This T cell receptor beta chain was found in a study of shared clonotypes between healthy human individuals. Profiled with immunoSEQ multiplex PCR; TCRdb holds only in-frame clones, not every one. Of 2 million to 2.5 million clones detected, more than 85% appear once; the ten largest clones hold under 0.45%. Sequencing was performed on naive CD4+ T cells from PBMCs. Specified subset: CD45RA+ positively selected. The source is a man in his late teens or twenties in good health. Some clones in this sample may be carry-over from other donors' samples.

The CDR3 sequence: CASSFGGTGANVLTF. The CDR3 region has the DNA TGTGCCAGCAGTTTTGGGGGGACAGGGGCCAACGTCCTGACTTTC. The chain joins TRBV27 to TRBJ2-6, with D possibly being TRBD1 or TRBD2 (6 bases each). V was trimmed by 3 bases and J by 4 bases, leaving 10 bases between them. CDR1 and CDR2 (germline): MNHEY, SMNVEV (reference sequence). The CDR3 length is 15 residues. Based on the CDR3 plus reference TRBV27 and TRBJ2-6, the full variable domain is EAQVTQNPRYLITVTGKKLTVTCSQNMNHEYMSWYRQDPGLGLRQIYYSMNVEVTDKGDVPEGYKVSRKEKRNFPLILESPSPNQTSLYFCASSFGGTGANVLTFGAGSRLTVL.